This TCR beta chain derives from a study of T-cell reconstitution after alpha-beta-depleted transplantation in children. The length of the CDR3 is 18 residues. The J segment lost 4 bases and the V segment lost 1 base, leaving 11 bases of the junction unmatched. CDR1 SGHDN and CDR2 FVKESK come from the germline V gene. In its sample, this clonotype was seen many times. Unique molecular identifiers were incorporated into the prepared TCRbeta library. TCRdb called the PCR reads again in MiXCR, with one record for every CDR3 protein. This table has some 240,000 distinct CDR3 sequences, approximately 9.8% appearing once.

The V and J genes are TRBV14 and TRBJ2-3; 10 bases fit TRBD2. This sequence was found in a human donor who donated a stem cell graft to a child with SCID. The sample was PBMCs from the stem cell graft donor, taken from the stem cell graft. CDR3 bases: TGTGCCAGCAGCCAAGGTTCAAGGCTAGCGGGGGCTTCAGATACGCAGTATTTT. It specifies CASSQGSRLAGASDTQYF. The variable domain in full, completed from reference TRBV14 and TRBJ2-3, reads EAGVTQFPSHSVIEKGQTVTLRCDPISGHDNLYWYRRVMGKEIKFLLHFVKESKQDESGMPNNRFLAERTGGTYSTLKVQPAELEDSGVYFCASSQGSRLAGASDTQYFGPGTRLTVL.